Listed below are T cell receptor beta chains from one sample, sequenced in a study of shared clonotypes between healthy human individuals. TCRdb's table, derived via immunoSEQ multiplex PCR, lists solely in-frame clones and lacks some. The sample has about 2.3 million clones, about 90% seen once; the top ten hold 0.37%. Source material: naive CD4+ T cells from PBMCs. These TCRs come from a man younger than 35 in good health. Some clones in this sample may be carry-over from other donors' samples. Each CDR3 is given with its conserved first and last residue. D genes are given only for firm matches. Clone size is not always given. Where it is, it says once, few, many or a class for expanded clones.

clone size	D gene	J gene	V gene	CDR3 protein	CDR3 DNA
once	TRBD2	TRBJ2-5	TRBV9	CASSVSTSGAGMETQYF	TGTGCCAGCAGCGTCTCGACTAGCGGGGCAGGAATGGAGACCCAGTACTTC
-	-	TRBJ1-1	TRBV18	CASKQSGAYTEAFF	TGTGCCAGCAAACAGTCCGGGGCTTACACTGAAGCTTTCTTT
-	TRBD1	TRBJ1-1	TRBV2	CASSGITGGSEAFF	TGTGCCAGCAGTGGAATCACAGGGGGCTCTGAAGCTTTCTTT
-	-	TRBJ2-3	TRBV9	CASSVGSGADTQYF	TGTGCCAGCAGCGTAGGGAGCGGTGCAGATACGCAGTATTTT
-	-	TRBJ2-7	TRBV5-4	CASSRQGTHEQYF	TGTGCCAGCAGTCGGCAGGGAACCCACGAGCAGTACTTC
-	TRBD2	TRBJ2-7	TRBV15	CATSRPPGGTSGRYEQYF	TGTGCCACCAGCAGACCACCTGGAGGGACTAGCGGGAGGTACGAGCAGTACTTC
-	-	TRBJ2-7	TRBV28	CASKAREPYEQYF	TGTGCCAGCAAGGCCAGGGAGCCTTACGAGCAGTACTTC
-	TRBD2	TRBJ2-6	TRBV7-2	CASSLRGGGSSSGANVLTF	TGTGCCAGCAGCTTAAGGGGTGGCGGGAGTTCCTCTGGGGCCAACGTCCTGACTTTC
-	-	TRBJ2-1	TRBV27	CASSLWRMGLRDEQFF	TGTGCCAGCAGTTTATGGAGGATGGGCCTTAGGGATGAGCAGTTCTTC
-	-	TRBJ2-5	TRBV14	CASSQQIQETQYF	TGTGCCAGCAGCCAACAAATCCAAGAGACCCAGTACTTC
-	-	TRBJ2-7	TRBV4-2	CASSQGPLVYEQYF	TGTGCCAGCAGCCAAGGACCATTGGTCTACGAGCAGTACTTC
-	TRBD2	TRBJ2-7	TRBV6-5	CASSYSPAGVSAEQYF	TGTGCCAGCAGTTACTCCCCAGCGGGAGTCTCGGCCGAGCAGTACTTC
-	-	TRBJ1-4	TRBV18	CASSPGEKLFF	TGTGCCAGCTCACCAGGGGAAAAACTGTTTTTT
few	TRBD1	TRBJ1-4	TRBV10-3	CATRGAPNEKLFF	TGTGCCACCAGGGGGGCACCTAATGAAAAACTGTTTTTT
-	-	TRBJ1-2	TRBV2	CASRNRVPGGYTF	TGTGCCAGCAGGAACAGGGTACCGGGGGGCTACACCTTC
-	-	TRBJ1-3	TRBV28	CASSQSGAGSGNTIYF	TGTGCCAGCAGCCAGTCAGGGGCGGGCTCTGGAAACACCATATATTTT
-	-	TRBJ2-1	TRBV10-2	CASSERGVSEQFF	TGCGCCAGCAGTGAGAGGGGAGTTAGTGAGCAGTTCTTC
-	-	TRBJ2-2	TRBV18	CASSPLATSVTGELFF	TGTGCCAGCTCACCACTAGCCACGAGTGTAACCGGGGAGCTGTTTTTT
-	-	TRBJ1-1	TRBV6-6	CASSSTTEQAFF	TGTGCCAGCAGTTCAACGACAGAGCAAGCTTTCTTT
-	-	TRBJ2-5	TRBV7-2	CASAWLGGQETQYF	TGTGCCAGCGCTTGGCTCGGGGGCCAAGAGACCCAGTACTTC
-	TRBD1	TRBJ2-2	TRBV5-1	CASSGDRDRGITGELFF	TGCGCCAGCAGCGGGGACCGGGACAGGGGTATCACCGGGGAGCTGTTTTTT
-	-	TRBJ1-1	TRBV5-6	CASSFQGAEAFF	TGTGCCAGCAGCTTCCAGGGAGCTGAAGCTTTCTTT
-	-	TRBJ1-1	TRBV7-9	CASSPWAGNTEAFF	TGTGCCAGCAGCCCCTGGGCAGGGAACACTGAAGCTTTCTTT
-	-	TRBJ1-2	TRBV15	CATSRVKGDQDYGYTF	TGTGCCACCAGCAGAGTCAAAGGGGACCAAGACTATGGCTACACCTTC
-	TRBD1	TRBJ1-5	TRBV19	CASSITFGTGDNQPQHF	TGTGCCAGTAGTATAACCTTCGGGACAGGGGATAATCAGCCCCAGCATTTT
-	TRBD2	TRBJ2-1	TRBV28	CASSLRTSGRNEQFF	TGTGCCAGCAGTTTGAGGACTAGCGGGCGAAATGAGCAGTTCTTC
-	TRBD1	TRBJ2-5	TRBV7-9	CASSLEGGASQTQYF	TGTGCCAGCAGCTTAGAAGGGGGCGCCTCCCAGACCCAGTACTTC
-	TRBD1	TRBJ2-3	TRBV28	CASSRQGIAQYF	TGTGCCAGCAGTCGACAGGGGATCGCGCAGTATTTT
-	-	TRBJ1-1	TRBV6-5	CASSLVRLNTEAFF	TGTGCCAGCAGCCTCGTAAGGTTGAACACTGAAGCTTTCTTT
-	-	TRBJ1-2	TRBV25-1	CASSEGGVVNYGYTF	TGTGCCAGCAGTGAAGGTGGGGTAGTCAACTATGGCTACACCTTC
-	TRBD2	TRBJ2-5	TRBV2	CACSSGSRETQYF	TGTGCCTGTTCTAGCGGGAGTAGAGAGACCCAGTACTTC